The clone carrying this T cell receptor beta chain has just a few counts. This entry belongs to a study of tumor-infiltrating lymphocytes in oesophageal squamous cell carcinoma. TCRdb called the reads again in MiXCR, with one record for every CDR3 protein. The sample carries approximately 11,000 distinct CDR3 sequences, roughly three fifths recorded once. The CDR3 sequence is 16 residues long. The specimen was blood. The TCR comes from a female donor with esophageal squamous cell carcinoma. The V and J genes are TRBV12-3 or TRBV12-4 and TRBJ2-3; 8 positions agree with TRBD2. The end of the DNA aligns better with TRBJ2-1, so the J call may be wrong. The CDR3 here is CASSLAIAGRYNEQFF. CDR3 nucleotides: TGTGCCAGCAGTTTAGCTATAGCGGGGAGGTACAATGAGCAGTTCTTC.